This T cell receptor beta chain was sequenced during a study of HIV-infected patients and healthy controls. The CDR3 is 15 residues long. Germline V CDR1 and CDR2: SGHAT, FQNNGV. Trimming removed 3 bases from V and 7 bases from J; junction bases left unmatched: 5. All unsorted peripheral T cells were captured because whole blood was used without fractionation. Study observations and caveats: With just sixteen HIV-infected individuals processed, the findings' generality was considered strongly limited. Significant mean usage differences between HIV-infected patients and controls involved eight alpha and eight beta V genes.

This clonotype is medium-sized. The antigen is unknown. Alpha and beta constant-region primers primed reverse transcription of 400 to 500 ng RNA. Each of the alpha and beta chains got its own library through chain-specific third strand synthesis with indices. A single primer pair per chain amplified all rearrangements, with per-molecule barcodes. TCRdb re-called the 5' RACE reads through MiXCR, storing one row per CDR3 protein. The sample holds 18,000 or so distinct CDR3 sequences, roughly 9% seen once. The sequenced material came from blood. V and J are TRBV11-2 and TRBJ2-1, with 11 bases aligning to TRBD1. This clonotype originated in an adult in good health. CDR3 sequence: CASSLDRGPWNEQFF. Here the CDR3 DNA reads TGTGCCAGCAGCTTGGACAGGGGGCCCTGGAATGAGCAGTTCTTC.